This TCR beta chain emerged from a study of prognosis after radiotherapy for stage I lung cancer. Study background: There were around 15 patients with newly diagnosed primary stage I lung tumors and roughly five patients with oligometastatic NSCLC after surgical resection of the primary tumor.

The germline V gene encodes CDR1 LNHNV and CDR2 YYDKDF (reference sequence). There are 14 residues in the CDR3. On this clonotype: The junction and the germline gene differ at one end; a read error may be behind it.

With two-round multiplex PCR, TCR beta CDR3 sequences were amplified from genomic DNA. Every TRBV and TRBJ gene had its own specific primer in first-round PCR. TCRdb reanalysed the multiplex PCR reads using MiXCR and keeps one entry per CDR3 protein. The table lists 13,000 to 15,000 distinct CDR3 sequences, approximately 55% of them singletons, with approximately 40% in the top ten. J is TRBJ2-7 and V is TRBV15; tentatively, D is TRBD1 (5 bases). The input for sequencing was PBMCs, taken before or after stereotactic body radiation therapy (not recorded which). The receptor was isolated from a donor over 45 with non-small cell lung cancer. The CDR3 is CATSRDLGVYEHYF. As DNA, the CDR3 is TGTGCCACCAGCAGAGACCTAGGGGTCTACGAGCATTACTTC.